This T cell receptor (beta chain) was sequenced during a study of response to subunit inactivated influenza vaccine. TCRdb reanalysed the RT-PCR reads using MiXCR and keeps one entry per CDR3 protein. The data show almost 250,000 distinct CDR3 sequences, with 9% to 15% seen just once and 7.8% held by the top ten. For this clonotype: The target antigen is unknown.

Whole-study findings and limits: Every seasonal influenza vaccination brings in few new T cells, the authors suggested.

The specimen was non-naive T cells sorted from PBMCs, collected around 15 days before vaccination. This clonotype was sampled from a man aged 45-65 years who received an inactivated influenza vaccine.

The CDR3 reads CSATSGRDLAETQYF. The CDR3 DNA sequence: TGCAGTGCTACTAGCGGGAGAGATTTGGCGGAGACCCAGTACTTC. The rearrangement uses TRBV20-1 and TRBJ2-5; 10 bases are a match to TRBD2. The CDR3 is 15 residues long. J was trimmed by 5 bases and V by 4 bases; bases with no gene match: 10. Per the germline V gene, CDR1 is DFQATT and CDR2 is SNEGSKA (reference sequence).